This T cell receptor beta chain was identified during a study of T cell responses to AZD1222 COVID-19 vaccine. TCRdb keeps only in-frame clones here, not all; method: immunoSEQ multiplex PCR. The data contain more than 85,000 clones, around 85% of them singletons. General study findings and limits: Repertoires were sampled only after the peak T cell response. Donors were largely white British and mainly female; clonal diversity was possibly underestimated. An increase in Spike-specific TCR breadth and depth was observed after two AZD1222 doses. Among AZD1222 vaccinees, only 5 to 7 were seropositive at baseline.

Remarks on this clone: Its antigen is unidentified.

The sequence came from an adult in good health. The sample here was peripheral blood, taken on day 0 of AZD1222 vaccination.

The CDR3 DNA is TGTGCCAGCTCACCACTGGTGACTAGCGGCTCCTACGAGCAGTACTTC. It translates to CASSPLVTSGSYEQYF. The rearrangement uses TRBV18 and TRBJ2-7, with 9 bases aligning to TRBD2. Germline V lookup: CDR1 KGHSH, CDR2 LQKENI. Trimming cost V 1 base and J 0 bases; bases outside gene matches: 4. This CDR3 is built from 16 residues.